The entry below gives a single T cell receptor (beta chain) sequence along with its context. No antigen is known for it. This record comes from a study of PD-1 blockade in mismatch repair-deficient tumors. About the research overall: Enrolled about 2013-2016, patients had progressing, pretreated mismatch repair-deficient cancers of about a dozen types. Study-wide results and caveats: After pembrolizumab, tumor-resident clones rose rapidly, then generally contracted before radiologic responses.

PCR or immunohistochemistry showed mismatch repair deficiency in every enrolled patient. V shed 11 bases and J 5 bases; nucleotides not matched to a gene: 9. This CDR3 is built from 13 residues. Germline-derived CDR1 and CDR2 are MDHEN and SYDVKM. Assay: immunoSEQ multiplex PCR; the TCRdb copy retains only in-frame clones and omits some. This sample has 100,000 to 150,000 clones, with around 86% found just once. The chain employs TRBV28 and TRBJ2-3; 8 bases line up with TRBD1. This receptor was obtained from an adult with mismatch repair-deficient cancer. The sequencing used peripheral blood, collected 44 weeks after starting pembrolizumab. CDR3 coding DNA: TGTGCCTGGGCGGGCAGGGGGCAAGATACGCAGTATTTT. The encoded protein is CAWAGRGQDTQYF.